This TCR beta chain was recorded in a study of blood T cell repertoires in COVID-19. Turning to the study itself: Sources were T cells, B-cell-depleted T cells, or PBMCs; the material itself was cDNA or gDNA.

Each participant's cohort was designated according to participant-reported clinical history. Recovered status in Cohort 3 required two negative PCRs, clearance, or symptom resolution. The repertoire was sequenced with immunoSEQ multiplex PCR; TCRdb's copy has only in-frame clones and lacks some. This sample has some 130,000 clones, with around 88% found just once. The V and J ends lost 0 bases and 5 bases, in that order; junction bases with no gene match: 2. Germline assignment: CDR1 LNHNV and CDR2 YYDKDF (reference sequence). The CDR3 spans 14 residues. The V gene is TRBV15, the J gene TRBJ1-1; TRBD1 matches at 8 bases. This TCR came from a woman aged 45-59 years who had recovered from COVID-19. The specimen was PBMCs or T cells enriched from blood (not recorded which). The DNA for the CDR3 is TGTGCCACCAGCAGAGATCAGGGGGCGACTGAAGCTTTCTTT. Its translation is CATSRDQGATEAFF.